The 20 T cell receptor beta chains listed next were all sequenced from one sample in a study of radiotherapy plus CTLA-4 blockade in lung cancer. Here immunoSEQ multiplex PCR was the method, and the copy in TCRdb shows in-frame clones only, minus some. The sample holds about 88,000 clones, roughly 70% seen once. The starting material was peripheral blood, obtained from a patient treated with radiotherapy plus ipilimumab. Source of these receptors: a human donor with non-small cell lung cancer that progressed on radiotherapy plus ipilimumab.

This clone was counted a few times. The genes are TRBV27 and TRBJ1-1; TRBD1 is a possible D gene (5 bases). Germline V CDR1 and CDR2: MNHEY, SMNVEV (reference sequence). The ends were cut back, 4 bases at V and 5 bases at J, with 14 bases in the middle. The CDR3 covers 14 residues. CDR3 in DNA: TGTGCCAGCAGTTGGGAGGGGCTCTTTACTGAAGCTTTCTTT. Its translation: CASSWEGLFTEAFF.

The rearrangement links TRBV9 to TRBJ2-7, with a possible D match to TRBD2 (5 bases). The CDR3 covers 15 residues. V lost 5 bases and J 2 bases, leaving 17 bases between the germline ends. CDR1 and CDR2 (germline): SGDLS, YYNGEE. CDR3 sequence (DNA): TGTGCCAGCAGTTTCCTCGAGGGCCCCCCCTACGAGCAGTACTTC. Translated: CASSFLEGPPYEQYF.

The table lists this clone with a few counts. The rearrangement links TRBV9 to TRBJ1-2; perhaps TRBD1 as D (5 bases). CDR1 is SGDLS, CDR2 YYNGEE, per germline. This CDR3 is built from 16 residues. The ends were cut back, 0 bases at V and 4 bases at J, with 16 bases in the middle. CDR3 nucleotide sequence: TGTGCCAGCAGCGTAGGTGGAGCAGGGTCCCCCTATGGCTACACCTTC. Its translation is CASSVGGAGSPYGYTF.

This clone has just a few counts. The chain recombines TRBV29-1 with TRBJ1-2; D gene unclear. The V and J ends lost 5 bases and 8 bases respectively, with 15 bases between them. CDR1 SQVTM and CDR2 ANQGSEA come from the germline V gene. CDR3 length equals 12 residues. The chain's CDR3 is CSVRADVRGYTF. The CDR3 nucleotides read TGCAGCGTTAGGGCGGATGTCCGCGGCTACACCTTC.

The chain couples TRBV9 to TRBJ2-3; perhaps D is TRBD1 or TRBD2 (5 bases each). The CDR3 is made up of 18 amino acids. With 0 bases removed from V and 0 bases from J, the gap between germline ends came to 17 bases. Germline V gene sequence: CDR1 SGDLS, CDR2 YYNGEE. The CDR3 sequence is CASSVGKPGRLSTDTQYF. The DNA for the CDR3 is TGTGCCAGCAGCGTAGGAAAACCGGGACGTCTTAGCACAGATACGCAGTATTTT.

This chain joins TRBV5-6 and TRBJ2-3; no clear D. Looked up from germline, CDR1 is SGHDT and CDR2 is YYEEEE. Trimming removed 4 bases from V and 2 bases from J, with 11 bases in between. The CDR3 consists of 14 residues. This CDR3 reads CASSPGWATDTQYF. DNA of the CDR3: TGTGCCAGCAGCCCCGGTTGGGCCACAGATACGCAGTATTTT.

V and J are TRBV29-1 and TRBJ2-7; D possibly corresponds to TRBD2 (6 bases). V was pared by 7 bases and J by 1 base, with 11 bases between. This CDR3 contains 12 residues. Germline V CDR1 and CDR2: SQVTM, ANQGSEA. CDR3 nucleotide sequence: TGCAGCGGGGGGGACCTATCCTACGAGCAGTACTTC. The encoded protein is CSGGDLSYEQYF.

A few counts support this clone. The rearrangement joins TRBV10-3 to TRBJ1-3; tentatively, D is TRBD1 (6 bases). Germline V gives CDR1 ENHRY, CDR2 SYGVKD. This CDR3 is 13 amino acids long. V was pared by 4 bases and J by 2 bases, with 6 bases between. The CDR3 loop is CAISAGAGNTIYF. The DNA of the CDR3 is TGTGCCATCAGTGCAGGGGCTGGAAACACCATATATTTT.

The rearrangement joins TRBV11-1 to TRBJ2-2; the match to TRBD2 covers 8 bases. J lost 6 bases, V lost 5 bases, and 14 bases had no gene match. This CDR3 is built from 17 residues. Germline V gene data show CDR1 as SGHAT and CDR2 as FQDESV (reference sequence). CDR3 residues: CASSTQRGQRKAGELFF. As DNA, the CDR3 is TGTGCCAGCAGCACGCAGCGGGGGCAACGGAAGGCCGGGGAGCTGTTTTTT.

The genes are TRBV7-2 and TRBJ1-2; tentatively, D is TRBD1 (5 bases). Germline CDR1 SGHTA, CDR2 FQGNSA. Trimming removed 2 bases from V and 4 bases from J, with 14 bases in between. The CDR3 spans 15 residues. The CDR3 region has the DNA TGTGCCAGCAGCTTAATCACGGGGCCCGTCTATGGCTACACCTTC. Amino acids: CASSLITGPVYGYTF.

This clone was seen once. This sequence joins TRBV6-1 and TRBJ1-4, with D maybe TRBD1 (6 bases). Germline V gives CDR1 MNHNS, CDR2 SASEGT. Between the trimmed V and J ends, which lost 5 bases and 8 bases, there was a span of 12 bases. This CDR3 has 13 residues. The CDR3 region is CASSSTGYEKLFF. The DNA of the CDR3 is TGTGCCAGCAGTAGCACAGGGTACGAAAAACTGTTTTTT.

This clone appeared a single time. The V call is TRBV27, the J call TRBJ1-2, with 8 positions matching TRBD1. CDR1 is MNHEY and CDR2 is SMNVEV in the germline V gene (reference sequence). The J segment lost 6 bases and the V segment lost 5 bases, leaving 5 bases of the junction unmatched. The CDR3 is 13 amino acids. This CDR3 is CASSTWTGNGYTF. In nucleotides, the CDR3 is TGTGCCAGCAGTACATGGACAGGGAATGGCTACACCTTC.

The rearrangement uses TRBV6-1 and TRBJ1-4, with 7 bases aligning to TRBD1. This CDR3 comprises 13 residues. V shed 6 bases, J shed 7 bases, and the junction held 5 bases outside the gene matches. The germline V gene has CDR1 MNHNS and CDR2 SASEGT. In DNA, the CDR3 is TGTGCCAGCAGGGGGCCAGGGGGTGAAAAACTGTTTTTT. This encodes CASRGPGGEKLFF.

The chain is built from TRBV7-7 and TRBJ2-1; either TRBD1 or TRBD2 may fit D (5 bases each). Trimming removed 5 bases from V and 9 bases from J, with 20 bases in between. The CDR3 sequence is 15 residues long. Looked up from germline, CDR1 is SSHAT and CDR2 is FNYEAQ (reference sequence). The CDR3 region has the DNA TGTGCCAGCAGCCCCTCCCCTGGGGGAAAAGGTGAGCAGTTCTTC. Residues: CASSPSPGGKGEQFF.

The chain uses TRBV6-5 and TRBJ2-7, with D possibly TRBD1 on 6 matching bases. There are 14 residues in the CDR3. Trimming cost V 6 bases and J 2 bases, with 14 bases left between them. CDR1 is MNHEY and CDR2 is SVGAGI in the germline V gene. The chain's CDR3 is CASSSDRKPYEQYF. The CDR3 DNA sequence: TGTGCCAGCAGCTCGGACAGAAAACCCTACGAGCAGTACTTC.

V and J are TRBV7-9 and TRBJ2-7; D perhaps matches TRBD1 (5 bases). The CDR3 covers 17 residues. Trimming removed 1 base at V and 0 bases at J, with 16 bases between. Per germline, CDR1 SEHNR and CDR2 FQNEAQ (reference sequence). In DNA form, the CDR3 reads TGTGCCAGCAGCTTAGATCTAACTACAGGAGCCTCCTACGAGCAGTACTTC. Protein product: CASSLDLTTGASYEQYF.

This clone was detected only a few times. V gene TRBV7-2 combines with J gene TRBJ2-7; tentative D call: TRBD1 (5 bases). Germline V gene lookup returns CDR1 SGHTA and CDR2 FQGNSA. The CDR3 runs 14 residues. V lost 4 bases and J 7 bases, leaving 17 bases between the germline ends. The CDR3 is CASSSRQPPEEQYF. CDR3 in DNA: TGTGCCAGCAGCTCGAGACAGCCTCCGGAGGAGCAGTACTTC. The full variable domain, in which reference TRBV7-2 and TRBJ2-7 provide the parts outside the CDR3, is GAGVSQSPSNKVTEKGKDVELRCDPISGHTALYWYRQSLGQGLEFLIYFQGNSAPDKSGLPSDRFSAERTGGSVSTLTIQRTQQEDSAVYLCASSSRQPPEEQYFGPGTRLTVT.

CDR3 region: CASSQDLYRTTNTEAFF. CDR3 nucleotides: TGCGCCAGCAGCCAAGATCTGTACAGGACGACGAACACTGAAGCTTTCTTT. This chain connects TRBV4-3 to TRBJ1-1, with D possibly TRBD1 on 5 matching bases. This CDR3 region has 17 residues. Germline assignment: CDR1 LGHNA and CDR2 YSLEER. V was trimmed by 0 bases and J by 1 base, leaving 15 bases between them.

V and J are TRBV7-8 and TRBJ1-1; D is unclear. V was pared by 5 bases and J by 0 bases, with 7 bases between. CDR1 and CDR2 (germline): SGHVS, FQNEAQ. The CDR3 totals 13 residues. CDR3 protein: CASSRGMNTEAFF. The CDR3 DNA follows: TGTGCCAGCAGCCGAGGTATGAACACTGAAGCTTTCTTT.

The V gene is TRBV11-2, the J gene TRBJ2-1, with a possible D match to TRBD2 (6 bases). Deletions cut 3 bases from V and 3 bases from J, with 12 bases between. The CDR3 has 15 amino acids. The germline V gene has CDR1 SGHAT and CDR2 FQNNGV. The CDR3 is CASSFGSGLYNEQFF. CDR3 DNA: TGTGCCAGCAGCTTCGGCTCGGGACTCTACAATGAGCAGTTCTTC.